This T cell receptor (beta chain) stems from a study of regulatory T cells in long-lasting Graves disease. Investigators prepared the TCR beta libraries by applying iRepertoire HTBI primers and Arm-PCR of CDR3 regions. One entry per CDR3 protein results from TCRdb running MiXCR on the multiplex PCR reads. The table includes some 410,000 distinct CDR3 sequences, over 15% detected once. The sample's time point: newly diagnosed GD, antithyroid drugs for less than 3 months. PBMC-derived RNA was used for the TCR library. CDR3 length: 15 amino acids. Germline CDR1 SEHNR, CDR2 FQNEAQ (reference sequence). With 1 base removed from V and 5 bases from J, the gap between germline ends came to 14 bases. A further study also used this sample, focusing on T cells in Graves' hyperthyroidism and ophthalmopathy. That source reports: If no ophthalmopathy progression occurred within 18 months, Graves' hyperthyroidism was stable.

The sequence was collected from a woman aged 30 to 39 with Graves disease. The chain uses TRBV7-9 and TRBJ2-5, with D tentatively TRBD2 (5 bases). Here the sequenced sample was peripheral blood mononuclear cells (PBMCs), taken at new diagnosis, from a patient treated with antithyroid drugs. Here the CDR3 reads CASSLVRASLETQYF. In DNA form, the CDR3 reads TGTGCCAGCAGCTTAGTGAGGGCGTCCCTGGAGACCCAGTACTTC.